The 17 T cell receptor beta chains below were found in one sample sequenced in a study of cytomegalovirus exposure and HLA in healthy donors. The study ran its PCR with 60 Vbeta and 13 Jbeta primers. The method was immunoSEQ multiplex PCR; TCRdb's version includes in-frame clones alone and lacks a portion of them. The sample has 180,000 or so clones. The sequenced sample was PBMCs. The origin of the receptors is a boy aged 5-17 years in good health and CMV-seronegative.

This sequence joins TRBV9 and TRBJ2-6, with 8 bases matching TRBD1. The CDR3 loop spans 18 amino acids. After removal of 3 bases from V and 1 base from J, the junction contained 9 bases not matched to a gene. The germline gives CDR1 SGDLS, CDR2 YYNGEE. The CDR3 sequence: CASSGLPGGASGANVLTF. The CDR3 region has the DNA TGTGCCAGCAGCGGTCTGCCAGGGGGCGCTTCTGGGGCCAACGTCCTGACTTTC.

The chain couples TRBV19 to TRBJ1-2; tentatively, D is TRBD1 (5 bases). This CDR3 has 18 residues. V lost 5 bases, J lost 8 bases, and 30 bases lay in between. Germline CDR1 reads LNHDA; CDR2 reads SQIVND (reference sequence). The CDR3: CASSSHLDGGLFIGGYTF. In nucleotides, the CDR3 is TGTGCCAGTAGTTCCCACTTAGATGGGGGACTGTTTATCGGCGGCTACACCTTC.

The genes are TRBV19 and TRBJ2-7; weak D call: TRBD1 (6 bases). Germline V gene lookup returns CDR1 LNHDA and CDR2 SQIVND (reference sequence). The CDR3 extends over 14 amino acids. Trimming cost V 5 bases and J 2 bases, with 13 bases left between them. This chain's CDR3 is CASSLAWTAYEQYF. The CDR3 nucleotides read TGTGCCAGTAGTTTAGCTTGGACAGCCTACGAGCAGTACTTC.

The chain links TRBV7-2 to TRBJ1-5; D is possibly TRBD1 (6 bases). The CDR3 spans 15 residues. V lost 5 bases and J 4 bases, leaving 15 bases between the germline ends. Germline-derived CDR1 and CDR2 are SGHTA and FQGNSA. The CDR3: CASSPVGAENQPQHF. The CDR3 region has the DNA TGTGCCAGCAGCCCAGTGGGGGCAGAGAATCAGCCCCAGCATTTT.

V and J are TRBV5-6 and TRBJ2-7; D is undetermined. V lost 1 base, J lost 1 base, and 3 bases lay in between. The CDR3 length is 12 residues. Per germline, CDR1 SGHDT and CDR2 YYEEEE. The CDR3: CASSLTSYEQYF. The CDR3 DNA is TGTGCCAGCAGCTTGACTTCCTACGAGCAGTACTTC.

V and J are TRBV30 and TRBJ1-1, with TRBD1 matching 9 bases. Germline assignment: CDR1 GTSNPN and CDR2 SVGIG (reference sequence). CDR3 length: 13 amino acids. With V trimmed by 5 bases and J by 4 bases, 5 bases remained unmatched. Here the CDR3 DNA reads TGTGCCTGGGTGGGACAGGGCGTCACTGAAGCTTTCTTT. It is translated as CAWVGQGVTEAFF.

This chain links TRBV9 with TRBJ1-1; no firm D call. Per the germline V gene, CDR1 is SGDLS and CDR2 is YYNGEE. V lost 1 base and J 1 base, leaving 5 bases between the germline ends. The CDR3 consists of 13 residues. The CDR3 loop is CASSVSENTEAFF. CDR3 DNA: TGTGCCAGCAGCGTATCAGAGAACACTGAAGCTTTCTTT. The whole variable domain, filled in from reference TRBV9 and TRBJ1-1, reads DSGVTQTPKHLITATGQRVTLRCSPRSGDLSVYWYQQSLDQGLQFLIQYYNGEERAKGNILERFSAQQFPDLHSELNLSSLELGDSALYFCASSVSENTEAFFGQGTRLTVV.

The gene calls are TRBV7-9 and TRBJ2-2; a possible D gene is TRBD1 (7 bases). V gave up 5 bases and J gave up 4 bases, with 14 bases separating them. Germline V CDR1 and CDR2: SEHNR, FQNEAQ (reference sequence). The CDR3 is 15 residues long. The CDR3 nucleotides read TGTGCCAGCAGCGCGCGGGACAGTTTCACCGGGGAGCTGTTTTTT. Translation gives CASSARDSFTGELFF.

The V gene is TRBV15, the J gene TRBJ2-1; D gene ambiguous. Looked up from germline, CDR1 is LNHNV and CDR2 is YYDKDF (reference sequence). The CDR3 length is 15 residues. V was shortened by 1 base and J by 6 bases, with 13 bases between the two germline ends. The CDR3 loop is CATSRATDPSNEQFF. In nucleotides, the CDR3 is TGTGCCACCAGCAGAGCTACAGACCCAAGCAATGAGCAGTTCTTC.

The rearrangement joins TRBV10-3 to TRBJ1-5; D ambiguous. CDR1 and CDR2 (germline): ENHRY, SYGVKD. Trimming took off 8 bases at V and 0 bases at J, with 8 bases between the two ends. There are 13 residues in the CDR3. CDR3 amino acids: CAIRENSNQPQHF. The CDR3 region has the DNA TGTGCCATCCGGGAGAATAGCAATCAGCCCCAGCATTTT.

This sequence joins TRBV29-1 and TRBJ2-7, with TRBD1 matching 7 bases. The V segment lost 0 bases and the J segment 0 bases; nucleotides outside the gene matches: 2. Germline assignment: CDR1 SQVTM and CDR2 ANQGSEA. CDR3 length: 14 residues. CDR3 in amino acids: CSVEEAGGSYEQYF. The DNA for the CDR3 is TGCAGCGTTGAAGAGGCAGGGGGCTCCTACGAGCAGTACTTC.

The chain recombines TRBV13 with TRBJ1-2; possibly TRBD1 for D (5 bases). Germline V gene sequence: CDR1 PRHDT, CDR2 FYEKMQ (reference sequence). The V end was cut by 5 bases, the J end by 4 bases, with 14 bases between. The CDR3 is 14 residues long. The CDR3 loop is CASSERGVRYGYTF. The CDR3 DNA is TGTGCCAGCAGCGAACGGGGGGTTCGCTATGGCTACACCTTC.

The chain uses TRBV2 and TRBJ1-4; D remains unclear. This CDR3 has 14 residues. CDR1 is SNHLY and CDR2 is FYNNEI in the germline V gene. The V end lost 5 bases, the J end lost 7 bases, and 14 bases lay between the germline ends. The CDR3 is CASSIREGGEKLFF. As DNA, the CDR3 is TGTGCCAGCAGTATAAGGGAAGGAGGTGAAAAACTGTTTTTT.

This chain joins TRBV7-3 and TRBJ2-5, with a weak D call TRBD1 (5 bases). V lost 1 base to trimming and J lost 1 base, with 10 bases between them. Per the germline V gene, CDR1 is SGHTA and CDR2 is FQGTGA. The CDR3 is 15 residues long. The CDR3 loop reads CASSLNTGPQETQYF. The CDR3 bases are TGTGCCAGCAGCTTAAATACAGGCCCCCAAGAGACCCAGTACTTC.

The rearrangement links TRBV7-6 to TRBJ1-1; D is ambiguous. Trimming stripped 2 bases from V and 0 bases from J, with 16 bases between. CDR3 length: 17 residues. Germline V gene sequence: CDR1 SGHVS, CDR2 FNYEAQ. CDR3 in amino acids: CASSLRSGGFMNTEAFF. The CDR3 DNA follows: TGTGCCAGCAGCTTAAGGTCGGGTGGGTTCATGAACACTGAAGCTTTCTTT. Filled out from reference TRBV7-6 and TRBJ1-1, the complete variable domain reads GAGVSQSPRYKVTKRGQDVALRCDPISGHVSLYWYRQALGQGPEFLTYFNYEAQQDKSGLPNDRFSAERPEGSISTLTIQRTEQRDSAMYRCASSLRSGGFMNTEAFFGQGTRLTVV.

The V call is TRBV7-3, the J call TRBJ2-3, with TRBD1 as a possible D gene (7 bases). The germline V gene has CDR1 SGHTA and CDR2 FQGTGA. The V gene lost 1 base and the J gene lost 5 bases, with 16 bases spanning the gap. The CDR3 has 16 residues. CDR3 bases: TGTGCCAGCAGCTTAATGGGGGCAGGGGGACTAGATACGCAGTATTTT. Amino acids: CASSLMGAGGLDTQYF. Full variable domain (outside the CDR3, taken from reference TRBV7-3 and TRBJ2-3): GAGVSQTPSNKVTEKGKYVELRCDPISGHTALYWYRQSLGQGPEFLIYFQGTGAADDSGLPNDRFFAVRPEGSVSTLKIQRTERGDSAVYLCASSLMGAGGLDTQYFGPGTRLTVL.

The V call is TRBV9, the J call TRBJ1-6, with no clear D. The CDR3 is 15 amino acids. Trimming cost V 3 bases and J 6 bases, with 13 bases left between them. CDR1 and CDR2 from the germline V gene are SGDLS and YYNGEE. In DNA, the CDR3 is TGTGCCAGCAGCGCCCTCGGTGAGGTTAATTCACCCCTCCACTTT. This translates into CASSALGEVNSPLHF.